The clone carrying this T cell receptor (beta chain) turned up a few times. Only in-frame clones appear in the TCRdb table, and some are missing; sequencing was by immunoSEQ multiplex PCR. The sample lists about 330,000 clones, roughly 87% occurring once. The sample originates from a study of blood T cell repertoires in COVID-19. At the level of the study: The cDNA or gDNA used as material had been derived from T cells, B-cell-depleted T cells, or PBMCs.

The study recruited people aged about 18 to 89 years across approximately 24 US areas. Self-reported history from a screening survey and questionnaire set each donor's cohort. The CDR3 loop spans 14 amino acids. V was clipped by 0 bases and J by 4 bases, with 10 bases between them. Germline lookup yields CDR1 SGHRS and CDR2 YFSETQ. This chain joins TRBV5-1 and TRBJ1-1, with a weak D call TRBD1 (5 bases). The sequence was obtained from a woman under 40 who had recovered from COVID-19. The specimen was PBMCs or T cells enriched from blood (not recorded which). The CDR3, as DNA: TGCGCCAGCAGCTTGGAGGGGTGGGGCACTGAAGCTTTCTTT. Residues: CASSLEGWGTEAFF.